This T cell receptor beta chain is drawn from a study of blood T cell repertoires in COVID-19. Study details: Both acute and convalescent COVID-19 samples were obtained from the United States, Italy and Spain. T cells, B-cell-depleted T cells, or PBMCs provided the cDNA or gDNA that served as material.

Trimming took 6 bases from V and 4 from J; bases not matched to a gene: 17. The CDR3 totals 17 residues. Germline V gene data show CDR1 as SGHTA and CDR2 as FQGNSA. Original handling: Amplified reference gene primers provided the basis for estimating nucleated cell counts. The assay was immunoSEQ multiplex PCR, and TCRdb's table has in-frame clones only and misses some. V, J and clone size derive from that table, while D and trimming were established from the DNA sequence. Of under 250,000 clones listed, roughly 80% were seen once; the top ten hold more than 7%. The specimen was peripheral blood. The receptor was isolated from a woman between 65 and 79 years old with acute or convalescent COVID-19. The chain employs TRBV7-2 and TRBJ2-5; TRBD2 matches 7 bases. For the CDR3, the DNA is TGTGCCAGCAGACCTGCCGGGAGGTCTACGCGGGGAGAGACCCAGTACTTC. It specifies CASRPAGRSTRGETQYF.